This TCR beta chain was identified in a study of blood T cell repertoires in COVID-19. Turning to the study itself: Collection of acute and convalescent COVID-19 samples took place in the United States, Italy and Spain.

This clone was observed a few times. Source study methods: The authors estimated nucleated cell counts from reference gene primer amplification. Assay used: immunoSEQ multiplex PCR; TCRdb lists only in-frame clones, some missing. D and trimming come from the DNA, and the V and J calls and clone size come from that table. The sample carries about 99,000 clones, just over 85% recorded once. The germline gives CDR1 GTSNPN, CDR2 SVGIG (reference sequence). This CDR3 spans 13 amino acids. V was clipped by 1 base and J by 6 bases, with 13 bases between them. The sample consisted of peripheral blood. The TCR sequence derives from a human donor in a cohort sampled during active COVID-19. The chain recombines TRBV30 with TRBJ2-7; no firm D call. CDR3 bases: TGTGCCTGGAGTGAAGTCAGGTTGGGCGAGCAGTACTTC. Its protein is CAWSEVRLGEQYF. The full variable domain, in which reference TRBV30 and TRBJ2-7 provide the parts outside the CDR3, is SQTIHQWPATLVQPVGSPLSLECTVEGTSNPNLYWYRQAAGRGLQLLFYSVGIGQISSEVPQNLSASRPQDRQFILSSKKLLLSDSGFYLCAWSEVRLGEQYFGPGTRLTVT.